The next 24 T cell receptor beta chains were all read from a single sample in a study of regulatory T cells in long-lasting Graves disease (dated by TCRdb to about 2021). This specimen's time point label, per the study, means: newly diagnosed GD, antithyroid drugs for less than 3 months. For both TCR sequencing and RNA sequencing, RNA was extracted from PBMCs using TRIzol. The library came from multiplex PCR. The reads were generated on an Illumina HiSeq 4000. CDR3 regions were amplified by Arm-PCR with iRepertoire HTBI primers to construct TCR beta libraries. TCRdb reran the public reads through fastp at Q25 and MiXCR, keeping productive beta chains. Each record represents a unique CDR3 protein, reported with the most common genes and DNA among its rows. Recorded for this sample are 530,000 or so distinct CDR3 sequences; 13% of them occurred a single time. The ten largest clones capture 8% to 10% of the sample.

This sample also appeared in a second study, on T cells in Graves' hyperthyroidism and ophthalmopathy.

Sequences were derived from peripheral blood mononuclear cells (PBMCs), sampled at new diagnosis, from a patient treated with antithyroid drugs. The source of these receptors is a man under 40 with Graves disease. Donor details come from another sample of the same person, matched by shared clones.

The table lists this clonotype with a few counts. V usage is TRBV5-1 and J usage is TRBJ2-5, with TRBD2 as a possible D gene (5 bases). Germline CDR1 and CDR2: SGHRS and YFSETQ. Deletions cut 0 bases from V and 3 bases from J, with 12 bases between. This CDR3 comprises 15 residues. The CDR3 is CASSLVLDFEETQYF. CDR3 DNA sequence: TGCGCCAGCAGCTTGGTACTAGACTTCGAAGAGACCCAGTACTTC.

J is TRBJ2-5 and V is TRBV7-9, with 7 bases lining up with TRBD1. The CDR3 is 14 amino acids. Germline V lookup: CDR1 SEHNR, CDR2 FQNEAQ (reference sequence). Trimming at V came to 1 base and at J to 2 bases, leaving 1 base not matched to a gene. This CDR3 is CASSLGDRQETQYF. CDR3 nucleotide sequence: TGTGCCAGCAGCTTAGGGGACAGACAAGAGACCCAGTACTTC.

There are many counts of this clonotype. The chain joins TRBV12-3 or TRBV12-4 to TRBJ2-1; 8 bases fit TRBD2. CDR3 size: 18 residues. The V and J ends lost 0 bases and 2 bases, in that order; junction bases with no gene match: 9. CDR3 nucleotide sequence: TGTGCCAGCAGTTTAGCGCTCGATAGCGGGACCCCCTACAATGAGCAGTTCTTC. This sequence encodes CASSLALDSGTPYNEQFF.

This clonotype was seen repeatedly, ten times or more. The chain has TRBV20-1 and TRBJ2-1, with 11 bases lining up with TRBD2. The CDR3 extends over 15 amino acids. Losses at the gene ends were 3 bases for V and 10 bases for J; bases not matched to a gene: 11. CDR1 is DFQATT, CDR2 SNEGSKA, per germline (reference sequence). For the CDR3, the DNA is TGCAGTGCTAGTCGACTAGCGGGGCGAAGGATGGAGCAGTTCTTC. Amino acid sequence: CSASRLAGRRMEQFF.

The chain links TRBV7-9 to TRBJ2-3; TRBD1 is a possible D gene (9 bases). The CDR3 has 21 residues. V was pared by 8 bases and J by 2 bases, with 35 bases between. CDR1 SEHNR and CDR2 FQNEAQ come from the germline V gene (reference sequence). The CDR3 sequence is CASGAGTGNRGWREDTDTQYF. The CDR3 DNA follows: TGTGCCAGCGGCGCCGGGACAGGGAACCGGGGGTGGCGGGAGGACACAGATACGCAGTATTTT. The entire variable domain, with the rest obtained from reference TRBV7-9 and TRBJ2-3, is as follows: DTGVSQNPRHKITKRGQNVTFRCDPISEHNRLYWYRQTLGQGPEFLTYFQNEAQLEKSRLLSDRFSAERPKGSFSTLEIQRTEQGDSAMYLCASGAGTGNRGWREDTDTQYFGPGTRLTVL.

This clonotype was counted a few times. The rearrangement links TRBV30 to TRBJ2-5, with a weak D call TRBD2 (6 bases). CDR3 size: 12 residues. V dropped 3 bases and J dropped 5 bases, with 10 bases sitting between them. Per the germline V gene, CDR1 is GTSNPN and CDR2 is SVGIG (reference sequence). DNA of the CDR3: TGTGCCTGGAGACCCGGAGGGGAGACCCAGTACTTC. Translating gives CAWRPGGETQYF.

This clonotype was counted between two and nine times. The chain couples TRBV2 to TRBJ2-3; TRBD1 matches at 7 bases. Germline V lookup: CDR1 SNHLY, CDR2 FYNNEI. With 5 bases clipped from V and 1 base from J, the junction kept 3 bases outside the gene matches. The CDR3 runs 14 residues. CDR3 coding DNA: TGTGCCAGCAGTAGAGGGGGCGGCACAGATACGCAGTATTTT. As protein: CASSRGGGTDTQYF.

This clonotype was recorded at least ten times. The rearrangement uses TRBV10-1 and TRBJ2-3; D possibly corresponds to TRBD2 (7 bases). V dropped 2 bases and J dropped 2 bases, with 14 bases sitting between them. Per the germline V gene, CDR1 is WNHNN and CDR2 is SYGVQD (reference sequence). CDR3 size: 16 residues. The chain's CDR3 is CASSEEGGGYTDTQYF. The CDR3 bases are TGCGCCAGCAGTGAGGAGGGGGGGGGATACACAGATACGCAGTATTTT.

This clonotype showed up many times. The chain couples TRBV7-2 to TRBJ1-2; D remains unclear. The V gene lost 5 bases and the J gene lost 5 bases, with 6 bases spanning the gap. The CDR3 contains 11 residues. Per germline, CDR1 SGHTA and CDR2 FQGNSA. The CDR3 region has the DNA TGTGCCAGCAGCCCCACATATGGCTACACCTTC. The encoded protein is CASSPTYGYTF.

This clonotype has ten or more counts. CDR3 sequence: CASSTTGREQYF. The CDR3 DNA reads TGTGCCAGCAGCACGACAGGGAGGGAGCAGTACTTC. The J gene is TRBJ2-7, the V gene TRBV14; possibly TRBD1 for D (7 bases). Trimming left V 5 bases short and J 7 bases short, with 12 bases between. The CDR3 is made up of 12 amino acids. In germline, CDR1 is SGHDN, CDR2 FVKESK.

This clonotype was observed many times. J is TRBJ2-7 and V is TRBV11-2; D may be TRBD1 or TRBD2 (6 bases each). V was shortened by 1 base and J by 0 bases, with 10 bases between the two germline ends. Germline V gene data show CDR1 as SGHAT and CDR2 as FQNNGV. The CDR3 totals 15 residues. The CDR3 nucleotides read TGTGCCAGCAGCTTAGGGGGGGCGATCTCCTACGAGCAGTACTTC. Its translation: CASSLGGAISYEQYF.

This clonotype occurred many times. The CDR3 here is CASSYSVYEQYF. Written as DNA, the CDR3 is TGTGCCAGCAGCTACTCGGTCTACGAGCAGTACTTC. This sequence joins TRBV12-3 or TRBV12-4 and TRBJ2-7; no firm D call. The V gene lost 6 bases and the J gene lost 3 bases, with 9 bases spanning the gap. CDR3 size: 12 residues.

This clonotype has ten or more counts. This chain connects TRBV7-9 to TRBJ1-1, with no clear D. Germline V gives CDR1 SEHNR, CDR2 FQNEAQ (reference sequence). This CDR3 contains 14 residues. V was trimmed by 4 bases and J by 0 bases, leaving 9 bases between them. The CDR3 here is CASSSGRLNTEAFF. CDR3 DNA sequence: TGTGCCAGCAGCTCAGGACGCCTGAACACTGAAGCTTTCTTT.

The chain employs TRBV18 and TRBJ2-2; D unclear. The CDR3 spans 15 residues. CDR1 is KGHSH and CDR2 is LQKENI in the germline V gene. The germline V and J ends were trimmed by 3 bases and 11 bases, with 19 bases remaining between them. CDR3: CASSPGSGRSLELFF. CDR3 coding DNA: TGTGCCAGCTCACCCGGGTCGGGCAGGTCCCTAGAGCTGTTTTTT.

This clonotype was recorded many times. The chain couples TRBV2 to TRBJ2-1, with 12 bases fitting TRBD2. CDR1 and CDR2 (germline): SNHLY, FYNNEI. V was pared by 6 bases and J by 3 bases, with 0 bases of the junction left unmatched. This CDR3 is built from 14 residues. Here the CDR3 reads CASRTSGGYNEQFF. The DNA of the CDR3 is TGTGCCAGCAGGACTAGCGGGGGCTACAATGAGCAGTTCTTC.

At least ten counts were recorded for this clonotype. The chain links TRBV14 to TRBJ2-3; 7 bases are a match to TRBD2. This CDR3 contains 13 residues. The V gene's germline CDR1 is SGHDN and CDR2 FVKESK. V gave up 1 base and J gave up 13 bases; unmatched junction bases: 8. CDR3 coding DNA: TGTGCCAGCAGCCAAGGACCGGGACTAACCGAGTATTTT. Residues: CASSQGPGLTEYF.

This clonotype was recorded at least ten times. The chain carries TRBV29-1 and TRBJ2-1, with 11 positions matching TRBD1. V lost 6 bases and J lost 6; bases outside the gene matches: 7. Germline V CDR1 and CDR2: SQVTM, ANQGSEA. The CDR3 length is 14 residues. Here the CDR3 reads CSVHTGTGGNEQFF. The CDR3 nucleotides are TGCAGCGTGCACACCGGGACAGGGGGCAATGAGCAGTTCTTC.

This clonotype showed up many times. V and J are TRBV27 and TRBJ2-7; D is undetermined. V lost 9 bases, J lost 0 bases, and 6 bases lay in between. Germline loops: CDR1 MNHEY, CDR2 SMNVEV (reference sequence). The length of the CDR3 is 11 residues. The CDR3 here is CASQSSYEQYF. CDR3 sequence (DNA): TGTGCCAGTCAAAGCTCCTACGAGCAGTACTTC.

This clonotype occurred a few times. The chain combines TRBV6-2 or TRBV6-3 with TRBJ2-1; 13 bases are shared with TRBD2. CDR1 MNHEY and CDR2 SVGEGT come from the germline V gene. V gave up 4 bases and J gave up 13 bases; unmatched junction bases: 10. The CDR3 has 15 amino acids. The DNA for the CDR3 is TGTGCCAGCAGTTCCCACCCCGGGACTAGCGGGAATCAGTTCTTC. It is translated as CASSSHPGTSGNQFF.

A few counts support this clonotype. The chain couples TRBV30 to TRBJ2-5; 11 bases are shared with TRBD2. CDR1 is GTSNPN and CDR2 is SVGIG in the germline V gene (reference sequence). V dropped 1 base and J dropped 5; count of bases not matched to a gene: 9. The CDR3 consists of 16 residues. CDR3: CAWSGGLAGGGETQYF. CDR3 bases: TGTGCCTGGAGTGGTGGGCTAGCGGGAGGCGGGGAGACCCAGTACTTC.

The chain is built from TRBV20-1 and TRBJ2-7; D unclear. CDR1 is DFQATT, CDR2 SNEGSKA, per germline (reference sequence). This CDR3 spans 14 amino acids. The V and J ends lost 3 bases and 3 bases respectively, with 15 bases between them. CDR3 amino acids: CSASRLALGYEQYF. CDR3 sequence (DNA): TGCAGTGCTAGTAGGTTAGCCCTTGGCTACGAGCAGTACTTC.

This clonotype was counted many times. This chain uses TRBV7-8 with TRBJ2-1; D is perhaps TRBD1 (7 bases). The germline V gene encodes CDR1 SGHVS and CDR2 FQNEAQ. V dropped 7 bases and J dropped 7 bases, with 23 bases sitting between them. The CDR3 consists of 16 residues. The CDR3 here is CASIDLGRGTGNEQFF. The CDR3 region has the DNA TGTGCCAGCATCGACCTGGGCAGGGGGACTGGGAATGAGCAGTTCTTC.

The rearrangement links TRBV5-5 to TRBJ1-1; 10 positions match TRBD1. V dropped 4 bases and J dropped 4; count of bases not matched to a gene: 4. CDR1 SGHKS and CDR2 YYEKEE come from the germline V gene (reference sequence). The CDR3 covers 14 residues. For the CDR3, the DNA is TGTGCCAGCAGCAGGACAGGGGGAGCCACTGAAGCTTTCTTT. Amino acid sequence: CASSRTGGATEAFF.

This clonotype was picked up many times. V usage is TRBV20-1 and J usage is TRBJ2-1; 7 bases line up with TRBD2. This CDR3 has 15 amino acids. Germline loops: CDR1 DFQATT, CDR2 SNEGSKA (reference sequence). The V gene end was trimmed by 2 bases and the J gene end by 4 bases; junction bases not matched to a gene: 8. The CDR3 coding sequence is TGCAGTGCTAGATCTGGCGGGAGCCGGTACAATGAGCAGTTCTTC. Protein product: CSARSGGSRYNEQFF.